Listed below are T cell receptor beta chains from one sample, sequenced in a study of technical replicates of blood from a few donors. This table comes from immunoSEQ multiplex PCR, and its TCRdb copy is limited to in-frame clones, with some not included. The sample consists of about 88,000 clones, 85% to 95% of them appearing once. The source material was T cells isolated from PBMCs. The origin of the receptors is a human donor in good health. Both conserved end residues are part of each CDR3. Fields, in order: J gene, clone size, D gene, V gene, CDR3 DNA, CDR3 protein. A D gene is named only where the DNA matches it firmly. Clone size is stated in some rows and not others, as once, few, many or a class when expanded.

j_gene: TRBJ2-7; abundance: .; d_gene: TRBD1; v_gene: TRBV15; CDR3nt: TGTGCCACCAGCTGGGGACAGGGGATCTACGAGCAGTACTTC; CDR3aa: CATSWGQGIYEQYF
j_gene: TRBJ2-3; abundance: .; d_gene: TRBD1; v_gene: TRBV7-9; CDR3nt: TGTGCCAGCAGCATCGGACAGGGGGGGGATACGCAGTATTTT; CDR3aa: CASSIGQGGDTQYF
j_gene: TRBJ1-1; abundance: .; d_gene: .; v_gene: TRBV7-9; CDR3nt: TGTGCCAGCAGCCAACGTGACTACAACACTGAAGCTTTCTTT; CDR3aa: CASSQRDYNTEAFF
j_gene: TRBJ1-3; abundance: .; d_gene: TRBD1; v_gene: TRBV4-1; CDR3nt: TGCGCCAGCAGCCTACAGACAGGGGCTGGAAACACCATATATTTT; CDR3aa: CASSLQTGAGNTIYF
j_gene: TRBJ2-7; abundance: .; d_gene: .; v_gene: TRBV14; CDR3nt: TGTGCCAGCAGCCACGGGAGCTCCTACGAGCAGTACTTC; CDR3aa: CASSHGSSYEQYF
j_gene: TRBJ2-3; abundance: .; d_gene: .; v_gene: TRBV14; CDR3nt: TGTGCCAGCAGCCAAGCCTGGGGCACTAGCACAGATACGCAGTATTTT; CDR3aa: CASSQAWGTSTDTQYF
j_gene: TRBJ2-2; abundance: .; d_gene: TRBD2; v_gene: TRBV6-5; CDR3nt: TGTGCCAGCGGAGCGGGGGCCTTAGGGCAGCTGTTTTTT; CDR3aa: CASGAGALGQLFF
j_gene: TRBJ1-2; abundance: .; d_gene: TRBD1; v_gene: TRBV28; CDR3nt: TGTGCCAGCAGTCCGGGGGACAGGTACTATGGCTACACCTTC; CDR3aa: CASSPGDRYYGYTF
j_gene: TRBJ1-2; abundance: .; d_gene: TRBD1; v_gene: TRBV29-1; CDR3nt: TGCAGCGTTGACCAGGGGGCACATGGCTACACCTTC; CDR3aa: CSVDQGAHGYTF
j_gene: TRBJ1-4; abundance: .; d_gene: TRBD1; v_gene: TRBV28; CDR3nt: TGTGCCAGCAGCCGAATAGACAGGGACGGGGAAAAACTGTTTTTT; CDR3aa: CASSRIDRDGEKLFF
j_gene: TRBJ2-5; abundance: once; d_gene: TRBD1; v_gene: TRBV5-6; CDR3nt: TGTGCCAGCAGTGATGAAAGGACAGGGAGGTACCAAGAGACCCAGTACTTC; CDR3aa: CASSDERTGRYQETQYF
j_gene: TRBJ2-1; abundance: .; d_gene: .; v_gene: TRBV6-1; CDR3nt: TGTGCCATCCTGGGGGCCCCCCCGTGGGAGCAGTTCTTC; CDR3aa: CAILGAPPWEQFF
j_gene: TRBJ1-5; abundance: .; d_gene: .; v_gene: TRBV2; CDR3nt: TGTGCCAGCAGGGGGCTCGGGAGTGGCAATCAGCCCCAGCATTTT; CDR3aa: CASRGLGSGNQPQHF
j_gene: TRBJ2-1; abundance: .; d_gene: .; v_gene: TRBV4-1; CDR3nt: TGCGCCAGCAGCCAAGATAGCCGAAGCGGCCTGAGCTCCTACAATGAGCAGTTCTTC; CDR3aa: CASSQDSRSGLSSYNEQFF
j_gene: TRBJ1-1; abundance: .; d_gene: .; v_gene: TRBV5-1; CDR3nt: TGCGCCAGCAGCTTGACGGGAGTCACTGAAGCTTTCTTT; CDR3aa: CASSLTGVTEAFF